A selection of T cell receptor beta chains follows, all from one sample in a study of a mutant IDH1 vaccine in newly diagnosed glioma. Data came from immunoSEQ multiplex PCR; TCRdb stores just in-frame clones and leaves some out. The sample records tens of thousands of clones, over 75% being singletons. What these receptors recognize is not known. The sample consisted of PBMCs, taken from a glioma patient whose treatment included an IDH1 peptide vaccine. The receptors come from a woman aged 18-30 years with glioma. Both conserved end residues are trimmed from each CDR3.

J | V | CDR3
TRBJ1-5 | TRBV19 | ASSMGQFNQPQH
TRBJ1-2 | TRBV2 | ASSEGSFAGGYT
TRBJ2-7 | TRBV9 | ASSVGGSGSYEQY
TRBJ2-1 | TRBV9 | ASSVDGSPYNEQF
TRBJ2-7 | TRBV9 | ASSVASATYEQY
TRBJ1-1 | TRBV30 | AWSGGPLGVEAF
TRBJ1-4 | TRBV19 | ASSIDEKLF
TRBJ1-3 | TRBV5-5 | ASSFDSSGNTIY
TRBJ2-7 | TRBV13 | ASSLSVVSYEQY
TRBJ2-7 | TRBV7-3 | ASSLTVGSYEQY
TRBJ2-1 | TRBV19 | ASSIDPGRNNEQF
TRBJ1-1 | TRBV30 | AFQRGMNTEAF
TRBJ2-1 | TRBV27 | ASSPGTSGYNEQF
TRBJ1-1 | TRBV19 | ASSDRNTEAF
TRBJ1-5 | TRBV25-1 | ASSEPGGGNQPQH
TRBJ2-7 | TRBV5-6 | ASSRYTYEQY
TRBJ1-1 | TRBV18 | ASSTTGNTEAF
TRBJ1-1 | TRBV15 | ATSREGQFEAF
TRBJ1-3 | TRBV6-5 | ASSYSSGAGNTIY
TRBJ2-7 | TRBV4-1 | ASSPMGQSYEQY
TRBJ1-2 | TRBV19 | ASSIGDIGYT
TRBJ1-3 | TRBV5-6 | ASRQQWDSSGNTIY
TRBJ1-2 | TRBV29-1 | SVDPQGGGYT
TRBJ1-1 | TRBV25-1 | ASSDRGAWNTEAF
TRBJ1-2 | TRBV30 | AWRWNTNYGYT
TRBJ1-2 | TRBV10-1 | ASNGGSPPNYGYT
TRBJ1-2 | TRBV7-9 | ASSSPQGDYGYT
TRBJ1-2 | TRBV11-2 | ASSLPFRSGYT
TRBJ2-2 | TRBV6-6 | ASSYSTSGDTGELF
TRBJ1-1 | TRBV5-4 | ASSVRGGGTEAF
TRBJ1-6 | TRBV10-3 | ATGPAYDNSPLH
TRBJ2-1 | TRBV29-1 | SVAGQGGSYNEQF
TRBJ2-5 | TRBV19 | ASRVTGNGETQY
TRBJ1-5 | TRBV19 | ASSITRDRSNQPQH
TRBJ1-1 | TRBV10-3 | AIGEQGGEEAF
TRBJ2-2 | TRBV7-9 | ASTRGSRVTGELF
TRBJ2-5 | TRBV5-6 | ASRARRQETQY
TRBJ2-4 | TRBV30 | AWRGTGTSGAGIY
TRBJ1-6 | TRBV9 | ASSVGPTGSPLH
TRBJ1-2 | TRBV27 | ASSWTGSNYGYT
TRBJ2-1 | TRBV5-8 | ASSPGHSFEQF
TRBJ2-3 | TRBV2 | ASRPGPDRTSTDTQY
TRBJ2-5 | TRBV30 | AWSVLETQY
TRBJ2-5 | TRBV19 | ASRMTGGSETQY